These T cell receptor beta chains were read from a single sample in a study of graft-versus-host responses after intestinal transplantation. Sequencing was performed with immunoSEQ multiplex PCR; in TCRdb, only in-frame clones are kept and a portion is missing. The sample has roughly 36,000 clones; around 90% are singletons. Sample: ileum tissue, taken roughly 200 days after intestinal transplant. The receptors were sampled from a human patient who received an intestinal transplant, so some T cells may come from the graft donor. CDR3s include the opening cysteine and the closing phenylalanine or tryptophan. D genes are given only for firm matches. Clone size appears in some rows only: once, few, many, or a class for an expanded clone.

j_call	v_call	clone_size	d_call	cdr3_nt	cdr3_aa
TRBJ2-2	TRBV2	NA	NA	TGTGCCAGCAGTGACTATGAGGCCGGGGAGCTGTTTTTT	CASSDYEAGELFF
TRBJ2-3	TRBV2	few	NA	TGTGCCAGCAGGGGCACCTTAGGGACCACAGATACGCAGTATTTT	CASRGTLGTTDTQYF
TRBJ2-1	TRBV6-5	NA	TRBD2	TGTGCCAGCAGTCGGGACTATTCCGTCCATGAGCAGTTCTTC	CASSRDYSVHEQFF
TRBJ2-3	TRBV1	few	NA	TGCACCAGCAGCCTGGAGTACCCTCTTACAGATACGCAGTATTTT	CTSSLEYPLTDTQYF
TRBJ1-4	TRBV7-9	once	NA	TGTGCCAGCAGCTCCGGGCCTGATGGAGAAAAACTGTTTTTT	CASSSGPDGEKLFF
TRBJ2-7	TRBV11-2	once	TRBD2	TGTGCCAGCAGCTTTGGCGGGGGGACCTACGAGCAGTACTTC	CASSFGGGTYEQYF
TRBJ1-2	TRBV28	NA	TRBD1	TGTGCCAGCTACTCTCTGACAGGGGTGAATGGCTACACCTTC	CASYSLTGVNGYTF
TRBJ1-5	TRBV21-1	NA	NA	TGTGCCAGGTCCGATCAGCCCCAGCATTTT	CARSDQPQHF
TRBJ2-5	TRBV18	NA	TRBD1	TGTGCCAGCTCACCACACAGGGGGGTAGAGACCCAGTACTTC	CASSPHRGVETQYF
TRBJ1-4	TRBV27	NA	NA	TGTGCCAGCAGTCCTCAGGGGTTAGAGAATGAAAAACTGTTTTTT	CASSPQGLENEKLFF
TRBJ1-4	TRBV6-1	NA	NA	TGTGCCAGTCGGACGCTCCATGCAACTAATGAAAAACTGTTTTTT	CASRTLHATNEKLFF
TRBJ2-5	TRBV27	NA	NA	TGTGCCAGCACTCGATTTGACCCTTCCAAAGAGACCCAGTACTTC	CASTRFDPSKETQYF
TRBJ2-7	TRBV27	NA	NA	TGTGCCAGCAGTTTAAATCCGGCGACCCCCTCCTACGAGCAGTACTTC	CASSLNPATPSYEQYF
TRBJ2-7	TRBV5-6	NA	NA	TGTGCCAGCAGCTCGCCCGGGGGCAGGCTCTCCTACGAGCAGTACTTC	CASSSPGGRLSYEQYF
TRBJ2-3	TRBV6-5	NA	TRBD2	TGTGCCAGCAGTTACTCAACGGGACTAGCCTCGGATACGCAGTATTTT	CASSYSTGLASDTQYF
TRBJ2-5	TRBV19	NA	TRBD1	TGTGCCAGTAGTATAGGTACAGGGGGGATAGAGACCCAGTACTTC	CASSIGTGGIETQYF
TRBJ2-1	TRBV6-1	once	NA	TGTGCCAGCACCAAGGCGGGGTATGAGCAGTTCTTC	CASTKAGYEQFF
TRBJ2-5	TRBV11-2	NA	TRBD2	TGTGCCAGCAGCCTGGGACTAGCTGGTGAGACCCAGTACTTC	CASSLGLAGETQYF
TRBJ2-7	TRBV4-1	NA	TRBD2	TGCGCCAGCAGCCAAGGGGGACTAGCGGGGGGATTCGAGCAGTACTTC	CASSQGGLAGGFEQYF
TRBJ2-7	TRBV18	NA	NA	TGTGCCAGCTCAGACCGGTACGAGCAGTACTTC	CASSDRYEQYF
TRBJ2-7	TRBV19	NA	TRBD1	TGTGCCAGTAGCCCGCTTTGGGACAGGGCCTACGAGCAGTACTTC	CASSPLWDRAYEQYF
TRBJ2-1	TRBV7-2	few	TRBD2	TGTGCCAGCAGCTTACGGGGGGGGGCCCACAATGAGCAGTTCTTC	CASSLRGGAHNEQFF
TRBJ1-4	TRBV7-8	NA	NA	TGTGCCAGCAGCCCCCGGATCGACAGAAATGAAAAACTGTTTTTT	CASSPRIDRNEKLFF
TRBJ2-6	TRBV5-1	once	NA	TGCGCCAGCAGCTTCGCAGGTCCCGGGGCCAACGTCCTGACTTTC	CASSFAGPGANVLTF
TRBJ2-1	TRBV5-1	NA	NA	TGCGCCAGCAGCTTGAGGGCAGGGAGTTACAATGAGCAGTTCTTC	CASSLRAGSYNEQFF
TRBJ2-5	TRBV27	NA	NA	TGTGCCAGCAGTCCCCTAATGAGGGGTGGAGAGACCCAGTACTTC	CASSPLMRGGETQYF
TRBJ1-5	TRBV11-3	NA	NA	TGTGCCAGCAGCGCAGGGGCCCGGGGTCAGCCCCAGCATTTT	CASSAGARGQPQHF
TRBJ1-1	TRBV7-3	NA	TRBD1	TGTGCCAGCAGCTTATGGGTCAGGGGGCTTGTCCCGATCACTCCTGAAGCTTTCTTT	CASSLWVRGLVPITPEAFF
TRBJ2-5	TRBV28	NA	TRBD1	TGTGCCAGCAGTTCCTCCGGGACAGGGGGTACCCAGTACTTC	CASSSSGTGGTQYF
TRBJ2-7	TRBV5-1	NA	TRBD1	TGCGCCAGCAGCTTGGACAGGGGTCTGGCCTACGAGCAGTACTTC	CASSLDRGLAYEQYF
TRBJ1-2	TRBV28	NA	TRBD1	TGTGCCACCCCAGGGACAGACTATGGCTACACCTTC	CATPGTDYGYTF
TRBJ2-2	TRBV5-1	NA	TRBD2	TGCGCCAGCAGCCCCGGGACTAGCGGAGCGAACACCGGGGAGCTGTTTTTT	CASSPGTSGANTGELFF
TRBJ2-7	TRBV6-5	once	TRBD1	TGTGCCAGCAGGTATGCGGACAGGGCCAGGGAGCAGTACTTC	CASRYADRAREQYF
TRBJ2-7	TRBV2	NA	NA	TGTGCCAGCAGTGGACCTTCCTCCTACGAGCAGTACTTC	CASSGPSSYEQYF
TRBJ2-7	TRBV4-1	NA	NA	TGCGCCAGCAGCCCTTCTCCGGGACAACGGGGCGAGCAGTACTTC	CASSPSPGQRGEQYF
TRBJ1-1	TRBV18	NA	NA	TGTGCCAGCTCTCTCAATGCGGGGACTGAAGCTTTCTTT	CASSLNAGTEAFF
TRBJ2-7	TRBV5-1	NA	NA	TGCGCCAGCAGGACGGACTCTTTCTACGAGCAGTACTTC	CASRTDSFYEQYF
TRBJ2-5	TRBV19	once	NA	TGTGCCAGTAGTGGGGGCGACAGAGAGACCCAGTACTTC	CASSGGDRETQYF
TRBJ2-3	TRBV28	NA	NA	TGTGCCAGCACCTCCGGATCCCCGCCGGATACGCAGTATTTT	CASTSGSPPDTQYF
TRBJ2-5	TRBV4-1	NA	NA	TGCGCCAGCAGCCAATGGGGGATAGCGGCGTCAGAGACCCAGTACTTC	CASSQWGIAASETQYF
TRBJ1-5	TRBV19	NA	NA	TGTGCCAGTAGTGACGGGGGTCAGCCCCAGCATTTT	CASSDGGQPQHF
TRBJ2-5	TRBV5-1	NA	NA	TGCGCCAGCACCGCTGGCTCGGAGACCCAGTACTTC	CASTAGSETQYF
TRBJ2-7	TRBV27	few	NA	TGTGCCAGCCCGCCGCGGGACGGCTGCTACGAGCAGTACTTC	CASPPRDGCYEQYF
TRBJ2-1	TRBV7-3	NA	NA	TGTGCCAGCAGCTTATGGCAGGGTGGGTACAATGAGCAGTTCTTC	CASSLWQGGYNEQFF
TRBJ1-5	TRBV29-1	NA	NA	TGCAGCGTTGAGTTAGGCGGTCAGCCCCAGCATTTT	CSVELGGQPQHF
TRBJ2-2	TRBV5-4	NA	NA	TGTGCCAGCAGCTCGGCGGAAACTAACACCGGGGAGCTGTTTTTT	CASSSAETNTGELFF